One sample yielded the 5 T cell receptor beta chains listed below, sequenced in a study of blood T cell repertoires in COVID-19. Data came from immunoSEQ multiplex PCR; TCRdb stores just in-frame clones and leaves some out. The table includes roughly 150,000 clones, roughly 93% detected once. The sample taken for sequencing was peripheral blood. These receptors came from a man aged 18 to 29 with COVID-19, enrolled during active disease.

The chain combines TRBV9 with TRBJ2-1; D gene uncertain. The CDR3 has 14 amino acids. Germline V gene data show CDR1 as SGDLS and CDR2 as YYNGEE. The germline V and J ends were trimmed by 0 bases and 4 bases, with 8 bases remaining between them. The CDR3 coding sequence is TGTGCCAGCAGCGTAGAGCCTGATTACAATGAGCAGTTCTTC. Translation: CASSVEPDYNEQFF.

The chain employs TRBV30 and TRBJ2-3; the D gene is possibly TRBD2 (5 bases). V shed 3 bases and J shed 4 bases, with 11 bases lying between them. Germline CDR1 is GTSNPN and CDR2 is SVGIG (reference sequence). CDR3 length equals 13 residues. For the CDR3, the DNA is TGTGCCTGGAGGGAGGCCGGGCCAGATACGCAGTATTTT. Translated: CAWREAGPDTQYF. Variable domain in full (rest from reference TRBV30 and TRBJ2-3): SQTIHQWPATLVQPVGSPLSLECTVEGTSNPNLYWYRQAAGRGLQLLFYSVGIGQISSEVPQNLSASRPQDRQFILSSKKLLLSDSGFYLCAWREAGPDTQYFGPGTRLTVL.

This clone was observed once. This rearrangement joins TRBV29-1 to TRBJ2-1, with D perhaps TRBD1 (6 bases). The CDR3 covers 13 residues. Germline CDR1 SQVTM, CDR2 ANQGSEA. V gave up 4 bases and J gave up 2 bases, with 9 bases separating them. CDR3 sequence (DNA): TGCAGCGTTGGCAGGGACACCTACAATGAGCAGTTCTTC. It translates to CSVGRDTYNEQFF.

The chain uses TRBV5-1 and TRBJ2-7, with unresolved D. The CDR3 loop spans 13 amino acids. From germline, CDR1 is SGHRS and CDR2 YFSETQ. V lost 3 bases, J lost 2 bases, and 9 bases lay in between. In DNA, the CDR3 is TGCGCCAGCAGCTCACAGATACCCTACGAGCAGTACTTC. Its translation is CASSSQIPYEQYF.

The rearrangement uses TRBV10-3 and TRBJ2-2; D perhaps matches TRBD2 (5 bases). The CDR3 sequence is 14 residues long. CDR1 and CDR2 from the germline V gene are ENHRY and SYGVKD. V lost 2 bases, J lost 2 bases, and 6 bases lay in between. As DNA, the CDR3 is TGTGCCATCAGTGAGGAGGGTAACACCGGGGAGCTGTTTTTT. Residues: CAISEEGNTGELFF.